Listed below are T cell receptor beta chains from one sample, sequenced in a study of vaccination effects on CD4 cells after COVID-19. Repertoires were generated with immunoSEQ multiplex PCR, while TCRdb's copy carries only in-frame clones and drops some. In the table there are 50,000 to 60,000 clones, 60% to 85% of which are singletons. No cognate antigen is known for these TCRs. The starting material was CD4+ T cells from PBMCs cultured without peptide, obtained before COVID-19 vaccination. The receptors come from a human donor who received a COVID-19 vaccine. CDR3s include the opening cysteine and the closing phenylalanine or tryptophan. A D gene is named only where the DNA matches it firmly.

v_call | d_call | cdr3_length | cdr3_aa
TRBV7-3 | NA | 16 | CASSASPGTGNTEAFF
TRBV28 | NA | 16 | CASVPGGVKASQPQHF
TRBV2 | NA | 13 | CASRAEGGAEAFF
TRBV5-1 | TRBD1 | 14 | CASSLGQGGTEAFF
TRBV2 | TRBD1 | 13 | CASKDREGQPQHF
TRBV9 | TRBD1 | 15 | CASSVVTGRGEKLFF
TRBV10-2 | NA | 12 | CASSGEGNTIYF
TRBV3-1/TRBV3-2 | NA | 16 | CASSQVSALPKETQYF
TRBV7-2 | TRBD1 | 15 | CASSPRGPRYNEQFF
TRBV7-9 | NA | 13 | CASSPLSGSPLHF
TRBV14 | NA | 15 | CASSQQGLSGNTIYF
TRBV7-2 | NA | 12 | CASSLLNYGYTF
TRBV6-5 | TRBD1 | 14 | CASRGTGLGTEAFF
TRBV5-1 | NA | 14 | CASSFSGAGEKLFF
TRBV4-3 | NA | 16 | CASSQDLQSENTEAFF
TRBV2 | NA | 15 | CASSEGRTSGNTIYF
TRBV5-1 | NA | 13 | CASSLSRVTEAFF
TRBV5-4 | TRBD2 | 15 | CASSSGTSGGNEQFF
TRBV6-4 | TRBD2 | 13 | CAFGGGSQETQYF
TRBV5-4 | NA | 15 | CASSLTGRYTDTQYF
TRBV4-3 | NA | 14 | CASSQERTMGTQYF
TRBV18 | NA | 13 | CASSPRTGETQYF
TRBV5-1 | NA | 14 | CASSLAPTPDIQYF
TRBV7-2 | NA | 15 | CASSPRLSSYNEQFF
TRBV7-2 | NA | 11 | CASSLEHTQYF
TRBV5-6 | TRBD2 | 15 | CASSQTGGIKNIQYF
TRBV2 | NA | 16 | CASSESGQRSKYGYTF
TRBV29-1 | NA | 15 | CSVMGSSATNEKLFF
TRBV6-6 | TRBD1 | 15 | CASSDQGAGNQPQHF
TRBV7-3 | NA | 16 | CASSLILGTGANVLTF
TRBV7-2 | TRBD1 | 19 | CASSLALVAGQGLFSEAFF
TRBV18 | TRBD2 | 16 | CASSLRLALGTDTQYF
TRBV12-3/TRBV12-4 | NA | 12 | CASSTRWDTQYF
TRBV12-3/TRBV12-4 | NA | 13 | CASMGDYNQPQHF
TRBV28 | NA | 15 | CASSSGSGEGTEAFF
TRBV5-4 | NA | 17 | CASSLSMAGAMNTEAFF
TRBV24-1 | TRBD1 | 12 | CATQDRENIQYF
TRBV9 | NA | 16 | CASSVKTGRSHNEQFF
TRBV3-1/TRBV3-2 | TRBD2 | 15 | CASSYLTSGGAGRYF
TRBV7-2 | TRBD1 | 15 | CASSFTGAQGETQYF
TRBV6-5 | NA | 12 | CASRSYNSPLHF
TRBV13 | NA | 12 | CASSLVQGEAFF
TRBV2 | NA | 16 | CASVTNGRLNNSPLHF
TRBV11-3 | NA | 16 | CASSLGTGIRQETQYF
TRBV9 | TRBD1 | 15 | CASSTDRAGGTEAFF
TRBV2 | NA | 15 | CASKRRTEPRGELFF
TRBV5-1 | TRBD1 | 16 | CASSEGTGAMNTEAFF